The rows below give T cell receptor beta chains drawn from one sample of a study of blood T cell repertoires in COVID-19. Clones were sequenced by immunoSEQ multiplex PCR, and TCRdb holds only the in-frame ones, with some missing. The data contain about 220,000 clones, roughly 90% of them seen just once; the ten biggest clones take up about 15%. Sequencing input: PBMCs or T cells enriched from blood (not recorded which). The receptors stem from a man in his thirties or forties who had been exposed to COVID-19. Both conserved end residues are part of each CDR3. The D gene is left open where the match is weak. Clone size, where shown, is once, few, many, or a class for clones that have expanded.

j_call	d_call	clone_size	v_call	cdr3_aa	cdr3_nt
TRBJ1-2	TRBD1	NA	TRBV13	CASSSGQGANGYTF	TGTGCCAGCAGCTCCGGACAGGGGGCAAATGGCTACACCTTC
TRBJ2-3	TRBD2	NA	TRBV5-1	CASSTRLASTDTQYF	TGCGCCAGCAGCACCAGACTAGCTAGCACAGATACGCAGTATTTT
TRBJ1-3	NA	NA	TRBV5-4	CASSGAAGPGNTIYF	TGTGCCAGCAGCGGCGCCGCGGGGCCTGGAAACACCATATATTTT
TRBJ2-3	NA	NA	TRBV30	CAWTVGGTDTQYF	TGTGCCTGGACGGTCGGCGGTACAGATACGCAGTATTTT
TRBJ2-5	TRBD2	once	TRBV6-5	CASRLAGGKETQYF	TGTGCCAGTAGACTAGCGGGGGGGAAGGAGACCCAGTACTTC
TRBJ2-4	NA	NA	TRBV7-9	CASSFGGENIQYF	TGTGCCAGCAGCTTCGGCGGGGAAAACATTCAGTACTTC
TRBJ1-6	NA	NA	TRBV12-3/TRBV12-4	CASSLGRNSPLHF	TGTGCCAGCAGTTTAGGGCGGAATTCACCCCTCCACTTT
TRBJ2-5	NA	few	TRBV5-4	CASSRGIKETQYF	TGTGCCAGCAGCAGGGGCATCAAAGAGACCCAGTACTTC
TRBJ1-2	NA	NA	TRBV4-1	CASSQERRKFLGYTF	TGCGCCAGCAGCCAAGAAAGGCGGAAATTTTTGGGCTACACCTTC
TRBJ2-5	NA	NA	TRBV14	CASSQQLETQYF	TGTGCCAGCAGCCAGCAGTTGGAGACCCAGTACTTC
TRBJ2-3	TRBD1	NA	TRBV2	CASVKQRTGWEIGSSTDTQYF	TGTGCCAGCGTTAAGCAGAGGACAGGGTGGGAGATAGGGTCAAGCACAGATACGCAGTATTTT
TRBJ1-1	NA	NA	TRBV5-1	CASSLVAEVGTEAFF	TGCGCCAGCAGCTTGGTAGCCGAAGTGGGCACTGAAGCTTTCTTT
TRBJ1-2	TRBD1	NA	TRBV25-1	CASSVSPGQGYYGYTF	TGTGCCAGCAGTGTGTCACCTGGACAGGGATACTATGGCTACACCTTC
TRBJ2-6	TRBD1	NA	TRBV3-1/TRBV3-2	CASSQGTGGRRANVLTF	TGTGCCAGCAGCCAAGGGACAGGGGGCAGAAGGGCCAACGTCCTGACTTTC